This T cell receptor (beta chain) was captured by sequencing in a study of beta chain features in type 1 diabetes. Whole-study findings and limits: Type 1 diabetes patients had moderately but significantly shorter TCRB CDR3s in all four CD4+ subsets.

The collection from each donor was one heparinised blood draw averaging roughly 0.11 L. Looked up from germline, CDR1 is LNHDA and CDR2 is SQIVND (reference sequence). This CDR3 is 13 amino acids long. In regard to this clone: As yet, its antigen is unknown. A read error may account for a junction end that differs from germline.

The investigators reverse transcribed all of the isolated RNA, so they sequenced expressed TCRB transcripts. There were about 3.57 million reads on average in the naive, central memory and regulatory T cell samples. Libraries were prepared by immunoSEQ multiplex PCR; TCRdb keeps only in-frame clonotypes and omits some of them. The table has 280,000 or so clones, about 15% seen once. The gene calls are TRBV19 and TRBJ1-5, with D perhaps matching TRBD1 (6 bases). Material for sequencing was naive CD4+ T cells from blood. This TCR was sampled from a man between 18 and 35 years old with type 1 diabetes. The DNA of the CDR3 is TGTGCCAGTCGTATGGCAGGGGCTCAGCCCCAGCATTTT. Its protein product is CASRMAGAQPQHF.